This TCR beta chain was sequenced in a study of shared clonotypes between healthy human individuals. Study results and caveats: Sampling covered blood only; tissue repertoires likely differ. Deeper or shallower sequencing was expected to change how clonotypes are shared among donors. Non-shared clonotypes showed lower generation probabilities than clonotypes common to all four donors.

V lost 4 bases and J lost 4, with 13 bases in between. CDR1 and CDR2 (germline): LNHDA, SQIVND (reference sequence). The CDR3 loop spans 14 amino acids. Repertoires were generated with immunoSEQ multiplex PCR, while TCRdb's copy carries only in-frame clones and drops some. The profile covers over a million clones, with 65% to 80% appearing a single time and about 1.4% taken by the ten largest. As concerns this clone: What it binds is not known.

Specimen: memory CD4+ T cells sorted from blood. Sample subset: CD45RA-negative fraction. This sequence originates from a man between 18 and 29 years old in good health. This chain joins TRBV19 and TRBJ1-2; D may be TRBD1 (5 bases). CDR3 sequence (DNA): TGTGCCAGTAGTACAACGACAGACAGCTATGGCTACACCTTC. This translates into CASSTTTDSYGYTF.